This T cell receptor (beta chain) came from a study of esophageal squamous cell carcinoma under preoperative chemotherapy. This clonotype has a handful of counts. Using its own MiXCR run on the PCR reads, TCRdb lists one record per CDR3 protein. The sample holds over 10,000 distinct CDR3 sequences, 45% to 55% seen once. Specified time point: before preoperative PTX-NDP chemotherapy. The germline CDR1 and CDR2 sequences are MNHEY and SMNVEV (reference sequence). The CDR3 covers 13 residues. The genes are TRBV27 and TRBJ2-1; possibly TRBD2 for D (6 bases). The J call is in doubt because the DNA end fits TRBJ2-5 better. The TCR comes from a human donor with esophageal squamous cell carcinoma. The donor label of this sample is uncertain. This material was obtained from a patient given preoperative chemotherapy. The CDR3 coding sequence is TGTGCCAGCAGTTTCGGGGGTGGGGAGACCCAGTACTTC. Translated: CASSFGGGETQYF.